These T cell receptor beta chains were read from a single sample in a study of blood T cells in healthy people across ages. From the 5' RACE reads, TCRdb called clonotypes with MiXCR, one entry per CDR3 protein. The repertoire holds under 1,000,000 distinct CDR3 sequences, with about half as singletons. Sequencing was carried out using blood. The receptor set was obtained from a man older than 75 in good health. Both conserved end residues are part of each CDR3. The order of the fields is clone size, D gene, J gene, CDR3 length, V gene, CDR3 DNA, CDR3 protein. A D gene is named only where the DNA matches it firmly. A clone size is listed for some rows: how often the clone was seen (once, few, many), or a class if it is expanded.

clone_size: -
d_call: -
j_call: TRBJ2-7
cdr3_length: 14
v_call: TRBV13
cdr3_nt: TGTGCCAGCCAGGGACCGGGGAAGGCGCCCGAGCAGTACTTC
cdr3_aa: CASQGPGKAPEQYF

clone_size: -
d_call: -
j_call: TRBJ2-2
cdr3_length: 11
v_call: TRBV6-1
cdr3_nt: TGTGCCAGCAAAACAGACGGGGAGCTGTTTTTT
cdr3_aa: CASKTDGELFF

clone_size: -
d_call: -
j_call: TRBJ1-5
cdr3_length: 15
v_call: TRBV7-2
cdr3_nt: TGTGCCAGCAGCTTAGTGAATGGGGGGCATCAGCCCCAGCATTTT
cdr3_aa: CASSLVNGGHQPQHF

clone_size: few
d_call: -
j_call: TRBJ2-4
cdr3_length: 13
v_call: TRBV20-1
cdr3_nt: TGCAGTGCTAGAGTCGGGGCCGAGAGCATTCAGTACTTC
cdr3_aa: CSARVGAESIQYF

clone_size: few
d_call: TRBD2
j_call: TRBJ2-1
cdr3_length: 16
v_call: TRBV9
cdr3_nt: TGTGCCAGCAGCGTAGGACCCGCGGGAGCCCCCAATGAGCAGTTCTTC
cdr3_aa: CASSVGPAGAPNEQFF

clone_size: few
d_call: TRBD2
j_call: TRBJ2-1
cdr3_length: 19
v_call: TRBV10-3
cdr3_nt: TGTGCCATCAGTGAGGAGGTCGGACTAGCCAAACCTACCTACAATGAGCAGTTCTTC
cdr3_aa: CAISEEVGLAKPTYNEQFF

clone_size: -
d_call: -
j_call: TRBJ2-7
cdr3_length: 13
v_call: TRBV4-3
cdr3_nt: TGCGCCAGCAGCCAAGGGTTAGGAACCGAGCAGTACTTC
cdr3_aa: CASSQGLGTEQYF

clone_size: few
d_call: -
j_call: TRBJ2-5
cdr3_length: 12
v_call: TRBV20-1
cdr3_nt: TGCAGTGCTCCCTCGTCGGGAGAGACCCAGTACTTC
cdr3_aa: CSAPSSGETQYF

clone_size: -
d_call: -
j_call: TRBJ2-7
cdr3_length: 14
v_call: TRBV7-9
cdr3_nt: TGTGCCAGCAGCTTACCGGCAGTGACCTACGAGCAGTACTTC
cdr3_aa: CASSLPAVTYEQYF

clone_size: -
d_call: -
j_call: TRBJ2-1
cdr3_length: 17
v_call: TRBV9
cdr3_nt: TGTGCCAGCAGCGCCCATTTAGTTGGGACTGGGCAAAATGAGCAGTTCTTC
cdr3_aa: CASSAHLVGTGQNEQFF

clone_size: -
d_call: TRBD1
j_call: TRBJ1-6
cdr3_length: 15
v_call: TRBV4-3
cdr3_nt: TGCGCCAGCAGCCAAGGGGACAGGGATAATTCACCCCTCCACTTT
cdr3_aa: CASSQGDRDNSPLHF

clone_size: few
d_call: -
j_call: TRBJ2-7
cdr3_length: 17
v_call: TRBV4-3
cdr3_nt: TGCGCCAGCAGCCAAGGTACATATGGGGAGGACGGCTACGAGCAGTACTTC
cdr3_aa: CASSQGTYGEDGYEQYF

clone_size: -
d_call: TRBD2
j_call: TRBJ2-1
cdr3_length: 16
v_call: TRBV5-1
cdr3_nt: TGCGCCAGCAGCACCGGACTAGCGGGAGGATTGAATGAGCAGTTCTTC
cdr3_aa: CASSTGLAGGLNEQFF

clone_size: -
d_call: TRBD2
j_call: TRBJ2-1
cdr3_length: 12
v_call: TRBV6-5
cdr3_nt: TGTGCCACGTCTAGCGGGGCATACGAGCAGTTCTTC
cdr3_aa: CATSSGAYEQFF

clone_size: -
d_call: TRBD2
j_call: TRBJ2-7
cdr3_length: 17
v_call: TRBV9
cdr3_nt: TGTGCCAGCAGCGTAACTAGCGGGTCTAGCTCCTACAATGAGCAGTACTTC
cdr3_aa: CASSVTSGSSSYNEQYF

clone_size: few
d_call: -
j_call: TRBJ2-1
cdr3_length: 14
v_call: TRBV20-1
cdr3_nt: TGCAGTGCCATAGCGGTTTCCCCCATCAATGAGCAGTTCTTC
cdr3_aa: CSAIAVSPINEQFF

clone_size: -
d_call: -
j_call: TRBJ1-2
cdr3_length: 12
v_call: TRBV29-1
cdr3_nt: TGCAGCGCCCTCGGGGGGGACTATGGCTACACCTTC
cdr3_aa: CSALGGDYGYTF

clone_size: -
d_call: -
j_call: TRBJ2-5
cdr3_length: 14
v_call: TRBV7-2
cdr3_nt: TGTGCCAGCAGCCCGGCTATAACTCAAGAGACCCAGTACTTC
cdr3_aa: CASSPAITQETQYF

clone_size: -
d_call: TRBD1
j_call: TRBJ1-2
cdr3_length: 13
v_call: TRBV29-1
cdr3_nt: TGCAGCGGACGGACAGGGGGCGGGGATGGCTACACCTTC
cdr3_aa: CSGRTGGGDGYTF

clone_size: -
d_call: TRBD2
j_call: TRBJ2-5
cdr3_length: 14
v_call: TRBV20-1
cdr3_nt: TGCAGTGCATTTAAGCGGGAGGGCCTTGAGACCCAGTACTTC
cdr3_aa: CSAFKREGLETQYF

clone_size: -
d_call: TRBD2
j_call: TRBJ2-7
cdr3_length: 13
v_call: TRBV28
cdr3_nt: TGTGCCAGCAGTTTCCTAGCGGGGGGCGAGCAGTACTTC
cdr3_aa: CASSFLAGGEQYF

clone_size: -
d_call: -
j_call: TRBJ1-5
cdr3_length: 14
v_call: TRBV3-1
cdr3_nt: TGTGCCAGCAGCCAAGGCTTGAGCAATCAGCCCCAGCATTTT
cdr3_aa: CASSQGLSNQPQHF

clone_size: -
d_call: -
j_call: TRBJ2-7
cdr3_length: 13
v_call: TRBV28
cdr3_nt: TGTGCCAGCAGAGCGACCCAAGCCTACGAGCAGTACTTC
cdr3_aa: CASRATQAYEQYF

clone_size: once
d_call: -
j_call: TRBJ2-3
cdr3_length: 15
v_call: TRBV20-1
cdr3_nt: TGCAGTGCTAGAGCGGCGGCTAGCGGCACAGATACGCAGTATTTT
cdr3_aa: CSARAAASGTDTQYF

clone_size: many
d_call: -
j_call: TRBJ2-1
cdr3_length: 14
v_call: TRBV29-1
cdr3_nt: TGCAGCGTTGCCTCTCGAGCGGAATACAATGAGCAGTTCTTC
cdr3_aa: CSVASRAEYNEQFF

clone_size: few
d_call: -
j_call: TRBJ2-4
cdr3_length: 13
v_call: TRBV12-3/TRBV12-4
cdr3_nt: TGTGCCAGCACCCCGACGCGGAAAAACATTCAGTACTTC
cdr3_aa: CASTPTRKNIQYF

clone_size: -
d_call: TRBD2
j_call: TRBJ2-5
cdr3_length: 15
v_call: TRBV27
cdr3_nt: TGTGCCACACGGACTAGCGGGAGCGCGGGGGAGACCCAGTACTTC
cdr3_aa: CATRTSGSAGETQYF

clone_size: -
d_call: -
j_call: TRBJ2-4
cdr3_length: 15
v_call: TRBV2
cdr3_nt: TGTGCCAGCAATCCAGGGAAGGCAGCCAAAAACATTCAGTACTTT
cdr3_aa: CASNPGKAAKNIQYF

clone_size: -
d_call: -
j_call: TRBJ2-1
cdr3_length: 12
v_call: TRBV7-9
cdr3_nt: TGTGCCAGCAGTTACAGGGATTCCGAGCAGTTCTTC
cdr3_aa: CASSYRDSEQFF

clone_size: few
d_call: TRBD2
j_call: TRBJ2-7
cdr3_length: 17
v_call: TRBV4-2
cdr3_nt: TGTGCCAGCAGCCGTCAAACTAGCGCCGCGAACTCCTACGAGCAGTACTTC
cdr3_aa: CASSRQTSAANSYEQYF

clone_size: -
d_call: TRBD1
j_call: TRBJ1-3
cdr3_length: 15
v_call: TRBV6-6
cdr3_nt: TGTGCCAGCAAAGACAGGGTAGGACCTGGAAACACCATATATTTT
cdr3_aa: CASKDRVGPGNTIYF

clone_size: -
d_call: -
j_call: TRBJ2-1
cdr3_length: 16
v_call: TRBV27
cdr3_nt: TGTGCCAGCAGACAGGGACCGCGGGGCCCCTACAATGAGCAGTTCTTC
cdr3_aa: CASRQGPRGPYNEQFF

clone_size: -
d_call: -
j_call: TRBJ1-2
cdr3_length: 14
v_call: TRBV3-1
cdr3_nt: TGTGCCAGCAGCCAAGGTCAGATAAGCTATGGCTACACCTTC
cdr3_aa: CASSQGQISYGYTF

clone_size: -
d_call: -
j_call: TRBJ2-3
cdr3_length: 16
v_call: TRBV9
cdr3_nt: TGTGCCAGCAGCCCCCGGCTAGCGCGTAGCACAGATACGCAGTATTTT
cdr3_aa: CASSPRLARSTDTQYF

clone_size: -
d_call: -
j_call: TRBJ2-3
cdr3_length: 15
v_call: TRBV6-1
cdr3_nt: TGTGCCAGCAACAGAGGACGAGCGGGCACAGATACGCAGTATTTT
cdr3_aa: CASNRGRAGTDTQYF

clone_size: few
d_call: TRBD2
j_call: TRBJ2-1
cdr3_length: 14
v_call: TRBV7-9
cdr3_nt: TGTGCCAGCAGTTCTAGCGGGAGAAACAATGAGCAGTTCTTC
cdr3_aa: CASSSSGRNNEQFF

clone_size: -
d_call: TRBD2
j_call: TRBJ2-5
cdr3_length: 15
v_call: TRBV7-2
cdr3_nt: TGTGCCAGCAGCTTAGGACGAGCGGGAAAGAATGAGCAGTACTTC
cdr3_aa: CASSLGRAGKNEQYF

clone_size: once
d_call: -
j_call: TRBJ2-3
cdr3_length: 14
v_call: TRBV4-2
cdr3_nt: TGTGCCAGCGGCCAAGAAACAGGCTCTGGTACGCAGTATTTT
cdr3_aa: CASGQETGSGTQYF

clone_size: -
d_call: TRBD2
j_call: TRBJ2-7
cdr3_length: 15
v_call: TRBV4-2
cdr3_nt: TGTGCCAGCAGCCTGGGAGCGGGAGGGCCCTACGAGCAGTCCTTC
cdr3_aa: CASSLGAGGPYEQSF

clone_size: -
d_call: -
j_call: TRBJ2-7
cdr3_length: 14
v_call: TRBV29-1
cdr3_nt: TGCAGCGTTGGCATCTTGGGGCAGAACTACGAGCAGTACTTC
cdr3_aa: CSVGILGQNYEQYF

clone_size: -
d_call: TRBD2
j_call: TRBJ2-1
cdr3_length: 17
v_call: TRBV2
cdr3_nt: TGTGCCAGCAGTGAAATAGGGCTAGCGGGAGGGCAAAATGAGCAGTTCTTC
cdr3_aa: CASSEIGLAGGQNEQFF

clone_size: few
d_call: TRBD2
j_call: TRBJ2-7
cdr3_length: 14
v_call: TRBV29-1
cdr3_nt: TGCAGCGTTGACGGTGGGAGGGCCTGGAATGAGCAGTACTTC
cdr3_aa: CSVDGGRAWNEQYF

clone_size: -
d_call: -
j_call: TRBJ1-1
cdr3_length: 16
v_call: TRBV20-1
cdr3_nt: TGCAGTGCTAGAGAGCGGACAAGGCAGGTGAACACTGAAGCTTTCTTT
cdr3_aa: CSARERTRQVNTEAFF

clone_size: few
d_call: -
j_call: TRBJ2-5
cdr3_length: 13
v_call: TRBV28
cdr3_nt: TGTGCCAGCAGTCTCGAGGCCCCGGAGACCCAGTACTTC
cdr3_aa: CASSLEAPETQYF

clone_size: few
d_call: -
j_call: TRBJ2-7
cdr3_length: 13
v_call: TRBV29-1
cdr3_nt: TGCAGCGTTGAAGATGACCAGGAATACGAGCAGTACTTC
cdr3_aa: CSVEDDQEYEQYF

clone_size: few
d_call: -
j_call: TRBJ2-1
cdr3_length: 14
v_call: TRBV12-3/TRBV12-4
cdr3_nt: TGTGCCAGCAGTTTCTTATCCCTAACCGATGAGCAGTTCTTC
cdr3_aa: CASSFLSLTDEQFF

clone_size: -
d_call: -
j_call: TRBJ2-4
cdr3_length: 13
v_call: TRBV2
cdr3_nt: TGTGCCAGCAGTGGACCCTTCAAAAACACTCAGTACTTC
cdr3_aa: CASSGPFKNTQYF

clone_size: few
d_call: TRBD1
j_call: TRBJ2-4
cdr3_length: 15
v_call: TRBV20-1
cdr3_nt: TGCAGTGCTAGAGATCGAGACAGGGGTACTGACATTCAGTACTTC
cdr3_aa: CSARDRDRGTDIQYF

clone_size: many
d_call: -
j_call: TRBJ2-7
cdr3_length: 16
v_call: TRBV12-3/TRBV12-4
cdr3_nt: TGTGCCAGCAGTTTAGGGTCACCGGGGTTAAACTACGAGCAGTACTTC
cdr3_aa: CASSLGSPGLNYEQYF

clone_size: -
d_call: TRBD2
j_call: TRBJ2-7
cdr3_length: 14
v_call: TRBV20-1
cdr3_nt: TGCAGTGCCGTATTTGCGGGAGTCTACAATGAGCAGTACTTC
cdr3_aa: CSAVFAGVYNEQYF

clone_size: once
d_call: TRBD1
j_call: TRBJ2-7
cdr3_length: 17
v_call: TRBV12-3/TRBV12-4
cdr3_nt: TGTGCCAGCAGTTTTGTCCCCACCGGGACAGGGATAAACGAGCAGTACTTC
cdr3_aa: CASSFVPTGTGINEQYF

clone_size: -
d_call: -
j_call: TRBJ2-1
cdr3_length: 18
v_call: TRBV7-9
cdr3_nt: TGTGCCAGCATCCAAGTTTCCGGCTTCAAAAGCTCCTACAATGAGCAGTTCTTC
cdr3_aa: CASIQVSGFKSSYNEQFF